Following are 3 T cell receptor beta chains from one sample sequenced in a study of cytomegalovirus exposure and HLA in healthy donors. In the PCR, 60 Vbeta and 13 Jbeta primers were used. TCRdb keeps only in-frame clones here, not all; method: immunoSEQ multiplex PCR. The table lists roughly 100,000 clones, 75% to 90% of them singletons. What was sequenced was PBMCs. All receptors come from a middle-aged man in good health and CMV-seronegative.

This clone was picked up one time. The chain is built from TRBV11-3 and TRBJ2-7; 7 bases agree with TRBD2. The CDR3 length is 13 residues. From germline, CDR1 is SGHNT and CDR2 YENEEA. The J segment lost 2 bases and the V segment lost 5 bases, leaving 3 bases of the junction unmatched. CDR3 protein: CASSPGGAYEQYF. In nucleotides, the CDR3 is TGTGCCAGCAGCCCTGGGGGGGCCTACGAGCAGTACTTC.

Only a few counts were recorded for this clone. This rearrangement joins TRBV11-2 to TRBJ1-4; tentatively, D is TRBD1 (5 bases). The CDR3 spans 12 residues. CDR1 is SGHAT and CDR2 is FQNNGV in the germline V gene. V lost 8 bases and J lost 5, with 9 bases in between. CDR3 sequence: CASGGGNEKLFF. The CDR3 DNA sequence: TGTGCCAGCGGCGGGGGGAATGAAAAACTGTTTTTT.

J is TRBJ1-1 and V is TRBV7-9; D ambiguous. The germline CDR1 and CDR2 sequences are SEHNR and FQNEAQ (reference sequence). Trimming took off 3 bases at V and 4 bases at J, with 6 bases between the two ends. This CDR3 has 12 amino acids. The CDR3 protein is CASSFHPTEAFF. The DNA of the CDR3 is TGTGCCAGCAGCTTCCATCCCACTGAAGCTTTCTTT.